A selection of T cell receptor beta chains follows, all from one sample in a study of technical replicates of blood from a few donors. Assay: immunoSEQ multiplex PCR; the TCRdb copy retains only in-frame clones and omits some. The sample holds roughly 100,000 clones, under 96% seen once. The sample comprised T cells isolated from PBMCs. The receptors stem from a human donor in good health. The CDR3 runs from the conserved cysteine through the conserved F or W. Each record gives: V gene, clone size, CDR3 length, J gene, D gene, CDR3 protein, CDR3 DNA. The D gene is left open where the match is weak. For some rows the clone size is stated as once, few or many, or as a class when expanded; others skip it.

>TRBV7-9|-|13|TRBJ1-5|-
CASSSDSYQPQHF
TGTGCCAGCAGCTCCGACAGTTATCAGCCCCAGCATTTT
>TRBV19|-|16|TRBJ2-3|-
CASSRSGEGGTDTQYF
TGTGCCAGTAGCCGCTCGGGGGAGGGGGGCACAGATACGCAGTATTTT
>TRBV5-1|-|14|TRBJ1-2|TRBD1
CASTPLGTGDGYTF
TGCGCCAGCACCCCATTGGGGACAGGGGATGGCTACACCTTC
>TRBV29-1|-|11|TRBJ1-1|-
CSVLGAERAFF
TGCAGCGTTTTGGGGGCTGAGCGTGCTTTCTTT
>TRBV4-1|-|16|TRBJ2-3|TRBD1
CASSLRTGGASDTQYF
TGCGCCAGCAGTCTAAGGACAGGGGGCGCTTCAGATACGCAGTATTTT
>TRBV28|-|14|TRBJ1-1|TRBD1
CASSWGDRAHSAFF
TGTGCCAGCAGTTGGGGCGACAGGGCTCACTCAGCTTTCTTT
>TRBV6-5|-|15|TRBJ2-6|TRBD2
CASSPGGAGANVLTF
TGTGCCAGCAGTCCGGGGGGGGCTGGGGCCAACGTCCTGACTTTC
>TRBV19|-|14|TRBJ1-1|-
CASSQTGRGTEAFF
TGTGCCAGTAGCCAGACAGGTAGGGGCACTGAAGCTTTCTTT
>TRBV19|-|15|TRBJ2-7|TRBD2
CASSYGLADSYEQYF
TGTGCCAGTAGCTACGGACTAGCGGACTCCTACGAGCAGTACTTC
>TRBV19|-|14|TRBJ1-2|-
CASSTRQPYYGYTF
TGTGCCAGTAGTACCCGACAGCCCTACTATGGCTACACCTTC
>TRBV10-3|-|13|TRBJ2-4|-
CAISEARWDIQYF
TGTGCCATCAGTGAGGCCAGGTGGGACATTCAGTACTTC
>TRBV5-1|-|16|TRBJ2-1|TRBD1
CASSLVGQAQYNEQFF
TGCGCCAGCAGCTTGGTGGGACAGGCTCAATACAATGAGCAGTTCTTC
>TRBV4-1|-|15|TRBJ1-2|-
CASSHQTVLNYGYTF
TGCGCCAGCAGCCATCAAACAGTCCTAAACTATGGCTACACCTTC
>TRBV9|-|15|TRBJ1-1|TRBD1
CASTLSAAQGAEAFF
TGTGCCAGCACCCTCTCCGCTGCCCAGGGGGCTGAAGCTTTCTTT
>TRBV2|-|18|TRBJ2-1|TRBD2
CASSENRAGESSYNEQFF
TGTGCCAGCAGTGAAAATCGAGCGGGGGAAAGCTCCTACAATGAGCAGTTCTTC
>TRBV9|-|16|TRBJ2-7|TRBD1
CASSALPGQASPEQYF
TGTGCCAGCAGCGCCCTTCCGGGACAGGCCTCTCCCGAGCAGTACTTC
>TRBV18|-|14|TRBJ1-2|TRBD1
CASSLGQDPYGYTF
TGTGCCAGCTCATTGGGACAGGACCCATATGGCTACACCTTC
>TRBV7-9|-|13|TRBJ2-5|TRBD1
CASSLDRGETQYF
TGTGCCAGCAGCTTGGACAGGGGGGAGACCCAGTACTTC
>TRBV5-6|-|15|TRBJ1-4|-
CASSWGRTLGEKLFF
TGTGCCAGCAGCTGGGGGAGGACCTTGGGGGAAAAACTGTTTTTT
>TRBV2|-|13|TRBJ1-5|-
CASTWAGQQPQHF
TGTGCCAGCACCTGGGCAGGTCAACAGCCCCAGCATTTT
>TRBV6-1|once|15|TRBJ1-6|-
CASSELQNYNSPLHF
TGTGCCAGCAGTGAACTTCAGAACTATAATTCACCCCTCCACTTT
>TRBV11-3|-|14|TRBJ1-1|TRBD1
CASSINRGFTEAFF
TGTGCCAGCAGCATTAACAGGGGTTTCACTGAAGCTTTCTTT
>TRBV4-1|-|19|TRBJ2-5|TRBD1
CASSQGLARGRGRTETQYF
TGCGCCAGCAGCCAAGGATTGGCGCGGGGCAGGGGGCGCACGGAGACCCAGTACTTC
>TRBV7-8|-|16|TRBJ1-2|-
CASMGVGFGGSYGYTF
TGTGCCAGCATGGGCGTCGGGTTTGGGGGGTCCTATGGCTACACCTTC
>TRBV4-1|-|16|TRBJ2-5|-
CASSQVFSMAGETQYF
TGCGCCAGCAGCCAAGTCTTCTCGATGGCGGGAGAGACCCAGTACTTC
>TRBV10-1|-|15|TRBJ2-1|TRBD2
CASSVSAGGGNEQFF
TGCGCCAGCAGTGTTTCAGCGGGAGGTGGTAATGAGCAGTTCTTC
>TRBV10-2|-|13|TRBJ2-1|TRBD2
CACSEAGYDEQFF
TGCGCCTGCTCGGAAGCGGGATATGATGAGCAGTTCTTC
>TRBV7-9|-|14|TRBJ1-2|-
CASSGRDTSDGYTF
TGTGCCAGCAGCGGCCGGGACACCTCGGATGGCTACACCTTC
>TRBV10-3|-|16|TRBJ2-1|-
CAISGSVGGRGNEQFF
TGTGCCATCAGTGGCTCAGTAGGGGGGCGGGGGAATGAGCAGTTCTTC
>TRBV2|-|14|TRBJ1-1|-
CASTQRGFLTEAFF
TGTGCCAGCACCCAACGGGGATTTTTGACTGAAGCTTTCTTT
>TRBV14|once|14|TRBJ2-5|-
CASSQVGAEETQYF
TGTGCCAGCAGCCAAGTAGGGGCGGAAGAGACCCAGTACTTC
>TRBV27|-|10|TRBJ1-5|-
CASSFKPQHF
TGTGCCAGCAGTTTTAAGCCCCAGCATTTT
>TRBV14|few|14|TRBJ1-1|-
CASSQVGGRTEAFF
TGTGCCAGCAGCCAAGTTGGGGGCAGAACTGAAGCTTTCTTT
>TRBV19|-|17|TRBJ1-5|-
CASSIAHYRVSNQPQHF
TGTGCCAGTAGTATAGCCCATTACAGGGTCAGCAATCAGCCCCAGCATTTT
>TRBV7-2|-|15|TRBJ2-7|-
CASRSRTDTPYEQYF
TGTGCCAGCAGAAGTAGAACGGACACCCCCTACGAGCAGTACTTC
>TRBV10-1|-|17|TRBJ2-3|-
CASSESPRGGRTDTQYF
TGCGCCAGCAGTGAGTCGCCCAGGGGTGGTCGCACAGATACGCAGTATTTT
>TRBV2|-|12|TRBJ2-7|-
CASRSGPYEQYF
TGTGCCAGCAGAAGCGGTCCCTACGAGCAGTACTTC
>TRBV7-9|-|16|TRBJ2-7|TRBD2
CASSLVVLAGTYEQYF
TGTGCCAGCAGCTTAGTCGTGCTAGCGGGGACCTACGAGCAGTACTTC
>TRBV27|-|13|TRBJ2-1|-
CASSFSGINEQFF
TGTGCCAGCAGTTTCTCCGGGATCAATGAGCAGTTCTTC